This is a list of T cell receptor beta chains from one sample in a study of T cell repertoires in cytomegalovirus infection. From the reads, TCRdb called clonotypes with MiXCR, one entry per CDR3 protein. The sample lists 340,000 or so distinct CDR3 sequences, roughly 25% occurring once. For these TCRs, the target antigens are not known. This sample comprised cultured PBMCs, obtained from culture after CMV antigen stimulation. Every receptor here comes from a human donor in good health (CMV status not recorded). Some clones in this sample may be carry-over from other donors' samples. CDR3s include the opening cysteine and the closing phenylalanine or tryptophan. The D gene is left open where the match is weak. Rows may omit the clone size; those that give it use once, few, many or a size class.

.	TRBV15	TRBD2	TRBJ2-7	CATSRVTGLAGGPIPYEQYF	TGTGCCACCAGCAGAGTCACAGGACTAGCGGGAGGGCCAATCCCCTACGAGCAGTACTTC
many	TRBV7-2	TRBD1	TRBJ1-5	CASSAYRQGISLNQPQHF	TGTGCCAGCAGCGCCTACCGACAGGGGATTTCACTCAATCAGCCCCAGCATTTT
.	TRBV27	TRBD1	TRBJ1-1	CASSFSGQALPNTEAFF	TGTGCCAGCAGTTTCTCGGGACAGGCCCTCCCGAACACTGAAGCTTTCTTT
.	TRBV7-2	.	TRBJ2-3	CASSLWGQDTDTQYF	TGTGCCAGCAGCTTATGGGGGCAGGACACAGATACGCAGTATTTT
.	TRBV12-3/TRBV12-4	.	TRBJ1-2	CASSFAGLYGYTF	TGTGCCAGCAGTTTCGCTGGGCTCTATGGCTACACCTTC
few	TRBV19	TRBD1	TRBJ2-1	CASSREKSGTGPYNEQFF	TGTGCCAGTAGTAGAGAGAAATCCGGGACAGGGCCCTACAATGAGCAGTTCTTC
few	TRBV4-3	.	TRBJ1-4	CASSRSYGIDEKLFF	TGCGCCAGCAGCCGGTCGTATGGGATCGATGAAAAACTGTTTTTT
many	TRBV7-2	TRBD1	TRBJ2-1	CASSAGQGRGEQFF	TGTGCCAGCAGCGCCGGACAGGGTAGGGGTGAGCAGTTCTTC
.	TRBV7-2	.	TRBJ2-7	CASSLALGNGEQYF	TGTGCCAGCAGCTTAGCTCTGGGAAACGGCGAGCAGTACTTC
few	TRBV6-2/TRBV6-3	.	TRBJ2-2	CASSPNRGGPGELFF	TGTGCCAGCAGTCCCAACCGGGGAGGCCCCGGGGAGCTGTTTTTT
few	TRBV7-2	.	TRBJ2-7	CASSLSRTYEQYF	TGTGCCAGCAGCTTATCCCGAACTTACGAGCAGTACTTC
.	TRBV7-9	TRBD1	TRBJ1-2	CASSLGLGQGKENTF	TGTGCCAGCAGCTTAGGCCTGGGACAGGGAAAGGAAAACACCTTC
many	TRBV7-2	.	TRBJ2-3	CASSLGTYTDTQYF	TGTGCCAGCAGCTTAGGAACTTACACAGATACGCAGTATTTT
.	TRBV20-1	TRBD1	TRBJ2-1	CNAQSDRGNNEQFF	TGCAATGCTCAATCAGACAGGGGGAACAATGAGCAGTTCTTC
.	TRBV5-4	.	TRBJ2-3	CASRPSLHLTDTQYF	TGTGCCAGCAGACCTTCTTTACACCTCACAGATACGCAGTATTTT
few	TRBV5-1	.	TRBJ1-2	CASSVSFGDGYTF	TGCGCCAGCAGCGTCAGCTTCGGAGATGGCTACACCTTC
.	TRBV29-1	TRBD1	TRBJ1-1	CSGYDRGYDTEAFF	TGCAGCGGCTACGACAGGGGATATGACACTGAAGCTTTCTTT
.	TRBV7-8	TRBD1	TRBJ1-2	CASSLGAGGGYTF	TGTGCCAGCAGCCTTGGGGCAGGGGGTGGCTACACCTTC
.	TRBV4-2	TRBD1	TRBJ2-4	CASSQVGTGVTKNIQYF	TGTGCCAGCAGCCAAGTTGGGACAGGGGTGACCAAAAACATTCAGTACTTC
few	TRBV19	TRBD1	TRBJ2-1	CASSPGQGAASGRSNEQFF	TGTGCCAGTAGCCCGGGACAGGGGGCGGCTAGCGGGAGATCGAATGAGCAGTTCTTC
.	TRBV5-1	.	TRBJ2-5	CASSLAAQAQETQYF	TGCGCCAGCAGCTTGGCCGCACAGGCCCAAGAGACCCAGTACTTC
.	TRBV11-2	TRBD1	TRBJ1-5	CASSRTGTGGNQPQHF	TGTGCCAGCAGCCGAACCGGGACAGGAGGCAATCAGCCCCAGCATTTT
.	TRBV7-2	.	TRBJ1-1	CASSLDGGGTEAFF	TGTGCCAGCAGCTTAGACGGCGGGGGCACTGAAGCTTTCTTT
many	TRBV12-3/TRBV12-4	.	TRBJ1-2	CASRKSNAGRGYTF	TGTGCCAGCAGGAAATCGAACGCAGGTCGAGGCTACACCTTC
once	TRBV6-5	.	TRBJ2-4	CASSYSDLGKNIQYF	TGTGCCAGCAGCTACTCAGATTTGGGCAAAAACATTCAGTACTTC
.	TRBV4-1	TRBD2	TRBJ2-1	CASSQVLASNEQFF	TGCGCCAGCAGCCAAGTACTAGCGAGCAATGAGCAGTTCTTC
.	TRBV7-9	.	TRBJ1-1	CASSLPVNTEAFF	TGTGCCAGCAGCTTACCAGTGAACACTGAAGCTTTCTTT
few	TRBV4-3	TRBD1	TRBJ1-2	CASSQDLRDSYGYTF	TGCGCCAGCAGCCAAGATCTGAGGGACAGCTATGGCTACACCTTC
.	TRBV6-1	TRBD1	TRBJ1-1	CASSEKGAVTEAFF	TGTGCCAGCAGTGAAAAGGGGGCGGTCACTGAAGCTTTCTTT
few	TRBV19	TRBD1	TRBJ2-7	CASTNRGPPYEQYF	TGTGCCAGTACCAACAGGGGCCCACCCTACGAGCAGTACTTC
many	TRBV7-2	.	TRBJ2-3	CASSLAITDTQYF	TGTGCCAGCAGCTTAGCGATCACAGATACGCAGTATTTT
.	TRBV7-2	.	TRBJ2-3	CASRSIPGLSDTQYF	TGTGCCAGCAGGTCCATTCCGGGACTCTCAGATACGCAGTATTTT
few	TRBV7-6	TRBD2	TRBJ2-2	CASSLQWGTSGRLNTGELFF	TGTGCCAGCAGCCTCCAGTGGGGGACTAGCGGGAGATTGAACACCGGGGAGCTGTTTTTT
.	TRBV15	.	TRBJ2-4	CATSSLDGNIQYF	TGTGCCACCAGCAGTCTGGACGGAAACATTCAGTACTTC
.	TRBV10-3	TRBD1	TRBJ1-4	CAITRGTVSEKLFF	TGTGCCATCACTCGAGGGACAGTATCGGAAAAACTGTTTTTT
few	TRBV12-3/TRBV12-4	TRBD2	TRBJ2-1	CASSSQTSGIGNEQFF	TGTGCCAGCAGTTCCCAGACTAGCGGGATCGGGAATGAGCAGTTCTTC
few	TRBV11-1	.	TRBJ2-2	CASTPRLGVNTGELFF	TGTGCCAGCACCCCACGACTGGGAGTGAACACCGGGGAGCTGTTTTTT
.	TRBV2	.	TRBJ1-2	CASMLGEGNYGYTF	TGTGCCAGCATGCTAGGGGAGGGGAACTATGGCTACACCTTC
few	TRBV25-1	TRBD1	TRBJ2-7	CASSDRVTGEEQYF	TGTGCCAGCAGCGACCGCGTGACAGGGGAAGAGCAGTACTTC
.	TRBV29-1	.	TRBJ1-1	CSVEAPGSNTEAFF	TGCAGCGTTGAAGCCCCCGGGTCGAACACTGAAGCTTTCTTT
.	TRBV6-1	.	TRBJ2-5	CASRWGPNPETQYF	TGTGCCAGCAGATGGGGACCTAATCCCGAGACCCAGTACTTC